Shown below are 13 T cell receptor beta chains from a single sample sequenced in a study of shared clonotypes between healthy human individuals. Data came from immunoSEQ multiplex PCR; TCRdb stores just in-frame clones and leaves some out. This sample has 450,000 or so clones; 77% occur once, and the top ten carry 12%. Sequencing used PBMCs. The receptors stem from a woman aged 40 to 50 in good health. Some clones in this sample may be carry-over from other donors' samples.

The rearrangement links TRBV6-5 to TRBJ2-7, with D perhaps matching TRBD1 or TRBD2 (6 bases each). Trimming pared 0 bases from V and 3 bases from J, leaving 15 bases between. Germline CDR1 reads MNHEY; CDR2 reads SVGAGI. The CDR3 covers 16 residues. The CDR3 nucleotides are TGTGCCAGCAGTTACTCGACTTCAGGGGACTTCTACGAGCAGTACTTC. Amino acids: CASSYSTSGDFYEQYF.

V gene TRBV5-1 combines with J gene TRBJ1-1; D not resolved. The V and J ends lost 4 bases and 6 bases respectively, with 22 bases between them. This CDR3 has 16 residues. CDR1 is SGHRS, CDR2 YFSETQ, per germline. CDR3 coding DNA: TGCGCCAGCAGCCCACGACCTTACGGGGTTGAGGCTGAAGCTTTCTTT. Translating it yields CASSPRPYGVEAEAFF.

This sequence joins TRBV6-1 and TRBJ1-4; no clear D. This CDR3 is built from 16 residues. The germline V gene has CDR1 MNHNS and CDR2 SASEGT. The ends were cut back, 2 bases at V and 7 bases at J, with 17 bases in the middle. CDR3: CASSESGGWSSEKLFF. The CDR3 nucleotides are TGTGCCAGCAGTGAATCGGGAGGGTGGTCAAGTGAAAAACTGTTTTTT.

This rearrangement joins TRBV2 to TRBJ2-5; 12 bases agree with TRBD2. With V trimmed by 7 bases and J by 5 bases, 8 bases remained unmatched. CDR1 SNHLY and CDR2 FYNNEI come from the germline V gene. This CDR3 contains 15 residues. The DNA for the CDR3 is TGTGCCAGCACCCCGACTAGCGGGAGTTTGGAGACCCAGTACTTC. Translated, it gives CASTPTSGSLETQYF.

Details on this clone: A read error likely explains this, since a far larger clone differs by one base. This rearrangement joins TRBV7-2 to TRBJ1-1; D is unclear. Germline V lookup: CDR1 SGHTA, CDR2 FQGNSA. The CDR3 covers 15 residues. V was cut by 4 bases and J by 5 bases, with 17 bases left in between. For the CDR3, the DNA is TGTGCCAGCAGCTCGACCCGGACCGGGAGGACTGAAGCTTTCTTT. It encodes CASSSTRTGRTEAFF.

The V gene is TRBV5-1, the J gene TRBJ1-3; a possible D gene is TRBD1 (5 bases). Trimming removed 4 bases at V and 4 bases at J, with 15 bases between. Germline values: CDR1 SGHRS, CDR2 YFSETQ. The CDR3 covers 15 residues. The CDR3 DNA sequence: TGCGCCAGCAGCGTTTCCGGGACGCTAGGAAACACCATATATTTT. This sequence encodes CASSVSGTLGNTIYF.

The chain has TRBV30 and TRBJ1-2; TRBD1 aligns across 9 bases. The CDR3 has 13 residues. Germline assignment: CDR1 GTSNPN and CDR2 SVGIG (reference sequence). J lost 4 bases, V lost 4 bases, and 4 bases had no gene match. The CDR3 DNA follows: TGTGCCTGGATCGCGGACAGGGGCTATGGCTACACCTTC. Translated, it gives CAWIADRGYGYTF.

The V gene is TRBV6-6, the J gene TRBJ1-4; TRBD1 is a possible D gene (5 bases). In germline, CDR1 is MNHNY, CDR2 SVGAGI (reference sequence). The CDR3 loop spans 15 amino acids. V lost 0 bases to trimming and J lost 8 bases, with 13 bases between them. The CDR3 bases are TGTGCCAGCAGTTACTCAGGCAGGGAGGTCGAAAAACTGTTTTTT. Its protein is CASSYSGREVEKLFF.

J is TRBJ2-5 and V is TRBV6-5; 8 nucleotides align to TRBD2. Looked up from germline, CDR1 is MNHEY and CDR2 is SVGAGI. The CDR3 runs to 16 residues. J was trimmed by 1 base and V by 0 bases; bases with no gene match: 4. Here the CDR3 DNA reads TGTGCCAGCAGTTACTCGAGGCTAGCGGGCCAAGAGACCCAGTACTTC. It encodes CASSYSRLAGQETQYF.

This clone was counted a few times. Its ends do not fully match the called genes, so a read error is possible. This chain joins TRBV6-1 and TRBJ2-1; D gene unclear. The CDR3 has 11 residues. CDR1 and CDR2 from the germline V gene are MNHNS and SASEGT. The CDR3 DNA sequence: TGTGCCGTCGAGAGGTTCAATGCGCAGTTCTTC. Translation: CAVERFNAQFF.

The genes are TRBV6-1 and TRBJ1-5, with D possibly TRBD1 on 6 matching bases. Germline V lookup: CDR1 MNHNS, CDR2 SASEGT. This CDR3 is 15 amino acids long. V dropped 8 bases and J dropped 5 bases, with 19 bases sitting between them. CDR3 region: CASSPNSGGDQPQHF. CDR3 bases: TGTGCCAGCTCGCCGAATTCTGGGGGCGATCAGCCCCAGCATTTT.

This sequence joins TRBV10-3 and TRBJ2-2; 7 bases align to TRBD1. Germline values: CDR1 ENHRY, CDR2 SYGVKD. The CDR3 consists of 16 residues. V lost 0 bases to trimming and J lost 1 base; unmatched junction nucleotides: 2. The CDR3 protein is CAISESAGGNTGELFF. CDR3 DNA: TGTGCCATCAGTGAGTCGGCAGGGGGGAACACCGGGGAGCTGTTTTTT.

Only a few counts were recorded for this clone. The chain couples TRBV28 to TRBJ2-7; D gene unclear. The CDR3 is made up of 11 amino acids. CDR1 is MDHEN, CDR2 SYDVKM, per germline. V was clipped by 9 bases and J by 2 bases, with 8 bases between them. DNA of the CDR3: TGTGCCAGTGGCCGGACCTACGAGCAGTACTTC. Its protein product is CASGRTYEQYF. The full variable domain, rest sourced from reference TRBV28 and TRBJ2-7, is DVKVTQSSRYLVKRTGEKVFLECVQDMDHENMFWYRQDPGLGLRLIYFSYDVKMKEKGDIPEGYSVSREKKERFSLILESASTNQTSMYLCASGRTYEQYFGPGTRLTVT.